A selection of T cell receptor beta chains follows, all from one sample in a study of regulatory T cells in long-lasting Graves disease. One entry per CDR3 protein results from TCRdb running MiXCR on the multiplex PCR reads. Among approximately 250,000 distinct CDR3 sequences listed, around 20% were seen once. Sequenced here: peripheral blood mononuclear cells (PBMCs), sampled at new diagnosis, from a patient treated with antithyroid drugs. The receptors here all came from a female donor with Graves disease. Both conserved end residues are part of each CDR3. The D gene is left open where the match is weak. The listing skips clone size in some rows; elsewhere it reads once, few, many or a size class.

V,D,J,size,CDR3,DNA
TRBV4-3,TRBD2,TRBJ2-7,many,CASSQDNSGTSYEQYF,TGCGCCAGCAGCCAAGATAATAGCGGGACCTCCTACGAGCAGTACTTC
TRBV2,-,TRBJ1-2,many,CASPPGVSPRRGGYTF,TGTGCCAGCCCCCCCGGGGTCAGCCCCCGTCGGGGTGGCTACACCTTC
TRBV9,-,TRBJ1-1,many,CASSVYGGGIAEAFF,TGTGCCAGCAGCGTATATGGGGGCGGCATAGCTGAAGCTTTCTTT
TRBV20-1,-,TRBJ1-2,many,CSARERVGQGGYTF,TGCAGTGCTAGAGAGAGGGTGGGGCAGGGTGGCTACACCTTC
TRBV4-3,-,TRBJ2-3,-,CASSQAVDGGASDTQYF,TGCGCCAGCAGCCAGGCCGTGGACGGTGGCGCCTCGGATACGCAGTATTTT
TRBV19,TRBD2,TRBJ2-1,many,CATRGGLAGGINNEQFF,TGTGCCACCCGGGGGGGACTAGCGGGAGGTATCAACAATGAGCAGTTCTTC
TRBV11-2,-,TRBJ1-2,many,CASGLSRGYTF,TGTGCCAGCGGACTTTCTAGGGGCTACACCTTC
TRBV11-3,-,TRBJ2-1,-,CASSLLGETSSQKSNEQFF,TGTGCCAGCAGCTTACTGGGGGAAACTAGCTCCCAAAAGTCCAATGAGCAGTTCTTC
TRBV3-1,TRBD1,TRBJ1-2,once,CASSPRGHGYTF,TGTGCCAGCAGCCCAAGGGGGCATGGCTACACCTTC
TRBV2,-,TRBJ1-2,-,CASIPQDPWIHGYTF,TGTGCCAGCATCCCACAGGACCCATGGATTCATGGCTACACCTTC
TRBV28,-,TRBJ1-3,many,CATTRAGGVPDTIYF,TGTGCCACCACAAGGGCGGGGGGCGTACCGGACACCATATATTTT
TRBV11-2,TRBD1,TRBJ2-1,-,CASSLAWDRAYNEQFF,TGTGCCAGCAGCTTAGCGTGGGACAGGGCATACAATGAGCAGTTCTTC
TRBV28,-,TRBJ1-2,many,CASSTRVGAWYGYTF,TGTGCCAGCAGTACCAGAGTGGGGGCATGGTATGGCTACACCTTC
TRBV28,-,TRBJ1-2,many,CASSPPGMAINYGYTF,TGTGCCAGCAGCCCCCCAGGGATGGCGATTAACTATGGCTACACCTTC
TRBV7-9,-,TRBJ1-6,-,CASSLDIQSSYNSPLHF,TGTGCCAGCAGCTTGGACATCCAGAGCTCCTATAATTCACCCCTCCACTTT
TRBV6-2/TRBV6-3,TRBD2,TRBJ2-3,many,CASRSGSMTDTQYF,TGTGCCAGCAGAAGCGGGAGTATGACAGATACGCAGTATTTT
TRBV6-1,-,TRBJ1-1,many,CASTPGAEAFF,TGTGCCAGCACCCCGGGAGCTGAAGCTTTCTTT
TRBV15,TRBD2,TRBJ2-3,-,CATSRGRLAGGPRDTQYF,TGTGCCACCAGCAGAGGTAGACTAGCGGGAGGGCCTCGGGATACGCAGTATTTT
TRBV18,TRBD1,TRBJ1-2,-,CASSQDTGDYGYTF,TGTGCCAGCTCACAAGATACAGGGGACTATGGCTACACCTTC
TRBV29-1,-,TRBJ2-3,many,CSVEGRATTDTQYF,TGCAGCGTTGAAGGGCGGGCAACCACAGATACGCAGTATTTT
TRBV11-2,-,TRBJ1-1,-,CASSLDMIGNTEAFF,TGTGCCAGCAGCTTAGATATGATAGGGAACACTGAAGCTTTCTTT
TRBV6-2/TRBV6-3,TRBD1,TRBJ2-7,-,CASSLTGPYEQYF,TGTGCCAGCAGTTTGACAGGGCCCTACGAGCAGTACTTC
TRBV11-3,TRBD1,TRBJ1-1,-,CASSFMTGGNTEAFF,TGTGCCAGCAGCTTCATGACAGGGGGAAATACTGAAGCTTTCTTT
TRBV28,TRBD1,TRBJ1-6,many,CASTLGGQGLPPLHF,TGTGCCAGCACCCTGGGGGGACAGGGCTTGCCACCCCTCCACTTT
TRBV5-1,-,TRBJ2-5,many,CASSLVGVQETQYF,TGCGCCAGCAGCTTGGTGGGGGTCCAAGAGACCCAGTACTTC
TRBV2,TRBD1,TRBJ1-1,-,CASSEALRGLTEAFF,TGCGCCAGCAGTGAAGCGCTCAGGGGGCTGACTGAAGCTTTCTTT
TRBV2,TRBD1,TRBJ1-1,many,CASSLGQERTEAFF,TGTGCCAGCAGCTTGGGACAGGAGAGGACTGAAGCTTTCTTT
TRBV12-3/TRBV12-4,-,TRBJ1-2,many,CASSLGEQRGYTF,TGTGCCAGCAGTTTGGGGGAGCAAAGGGGCTACACCTTC
TRBV10-3,TRBD1,TRBJ1-5,-,CAIGENRDRDQPQHF,TGTGCCATCGGCGAAAACAGGGACAGAGATCAGCCCCAGCATTTT
TRBV9,-,TRBJ2-5,many,CASSVGGIQETQYF,TGTGCCAGCAGCGTAGGGGGGATCCAAGAGACCCAGTACTTC
TRBV6-5,-,TRBJ1-2,many,CASSYSKRGRDGYTF,TGTGCCAGCAGTTACTCGAAAAGGGGACGGGATGGCTACACCTTC
TRBV3-1,TRBD1,TRBJ1-2,-,CASSQWDRGNYSYTF,TGTGCCAGCAGCCAATGGGACAGGGGGAACTATAGCTACACCTTC
TRBV11-1,-,TRBJ1-1,many,CASSLILSRAEAFF,TGTGCCAGCAGCTTAATTCTATCGCGCGCTGAAGCTTTCTTT
TRBV24-1,TRBD1,TRBJ1-6,many,CAVNRGPDSPLHF,TGTGCCGTTAACAGGGGGCCGGATTCACCCCTCCACTTT
TRBV5-1,TRBD1,TRBJ1-6,many,CASSSTWTGPEPLHF,TGCGCCAGCAGCTCGACCTGGACAGGCCCCGAGCCCCTCCACTTT
TRBV4-2,TRBD2,TRBJ2-7,many,CASSQDKYGRAGKYF,TGTGCCAGCAGCCAAGACAAATACGGGAGGGCCGGAAAGTACTTC
TRBV27,TRBD2,TRBJ2-3,many,CASSLKRLANLPTDTQYF,TGTGCCAGCAGTTTAAAGAGACTAGCGAATCTCCCCACAGATACGCAGTATTTT
TRBV12-3/TRBV12-4,TRBD1,TRBJ1-2,many,CASTPGGSGYTF,TGTGCCAGCACCCCAGGGGGCTCTGGCTACACCTTC
TRBV28,-,TRBJ1-4,many,CASSEVDSNEKLFF,TGTGCCAGCAGCGAAGTAGACAGTAATGAAAAACTGTTTTTT
TRBV20-1,TRBD1,TRBJ1-1,many,CSAIDRGRTEAFF,TGCAGTGCCATCGACAGGGGTCGAACTGAAGCTTTCTTT
TRBV6-1,-,TRBJ2-7,many,CASSEGGIIDEQYF,TGTGCCAGCAGTGAAGGGGGAATAATTGACGAGCAGTACTTC
TRBV6-2/TRBV6-3,-,TRBJ2-5,many,CASRMGYGETQYF,TGTGCCAGCAGAATGGGCTACGGGGAGACCCAGTACTTC
TRBV12-3/TRBV12-4,-,TRBJ1-3,-,CASSPWSSGNTIYF,TGTGCCAGCAGTCCATGGAGTTCTGGAAACACCATATATTTT
TRBV7-9,-,TRBJ2-7,-,CASSLTSVSDYEQYF,TGTGCCAGCAGCCTAACCTCTGTATCCGACTACGAGCAGTACTTC
TRBV29-1,-,TRBJ1-2,few,CSVRDLYGYTF,TGCAGCGTTAGGGACCTCTATGGCTACACCTTC
TRBV28,-,TRBJ2-7,-,CASSPDRDIGSYEQYF,TGCGCCAGCAGTCCTGACCGGGACATCGGCTCCTACGAGCAGTACTTC
TRBV28,-,TRBJ2-5,many,CASSLIREETQYF,TGTGCCAGCAGTTTAATCAGGGAAGAGACCCAGTACTTC
TRBV18,TRBD1,TRBJ1-6,many,CASSPDRGNSPLHF,TGTGCCAGCTCACCGGACAGGGGTAATTCACCCCTCCACTTT
TRBV2,-,TRBJ2-2,-,CASSDQGGELFF,TGTGCCAGCAGTGATCAGGGCGGGGAACTGTTTTTT
TRBV20-1,TRBD2,TRBJ2-3,many,CSAYNSGIVDTQYF,TGCAGTGCTTACAATAGCGGGATCGTAGATACGCAGTATTTT
TRBV6-2/TRBV6-3,TRBD2,TRBJ2-3,-,CASTPWTSGSTDTQYF,TGTGCCAGCACCCCATGGACTAGCGGGAGCACAGATACGCAGTATTTT
TRBV29-1,-,TRBJ2-1,-,CSVDGVRGSYNEQFF,TGCAGCGTTGACGGGGTAAGGGGTAGCTACAATGAGCAGTTCTTC
TRBV7-9,TRBD1,TRBJ2-3,-,CASSVRPSLGGAGDTQYF,TGTGCCAGCAGCGTCCGACCGTCATTAGGGGGCGCTGGAGATACGCAGTATTTT
TRBV7-9,-,TRBJ2-1,many,CASSYTGGRDEQFF,TGTGCCAGCAGTTATACCGGGGGAAGGGATGAGCAGTTCTTC
TRBV10-3,TRBD2,TRBJ2-5,many,CAIKLAGEVETQYF,TGTGCCATTAAACTAGCGGGAGAGGTCGAGACCCAGTACTTC
TRBV10-3,-,TRBJ2-1,many,CAISDLWRGSSNEQFF,TGTGCCATCAGTGATTTATGGCGGGGATCCTCCAATGAGCAGTTCTTC
TRBV28,-,TRBJ1-2,many,CASTGGYGYTF,TGTGCCAGCACCGGGGGGTATGGCTACACCTTC
TRBV28,-,TRBJ1-1,many,CASSLPPTGIDTEAFF,TGTGCCAGCAGTTTGCCGCCTACAGGGATAGACACTGAAGCTTTCTTT